This T cell receptor beta chain was profiled in a study of blood T cell repertoires in COVID-19. Across the study: Some COVID-19 samples were acute and others convalescent; all came from the United States, Italy and Spain. Sample material is recorded as cDNA or gDNA derived from T cells, B-cell-depleted T cells, or PBMCs.

The CDR3 totals 19 residues. CDR1 is LGHNT and CDR2 is FRNRAP in the germline V gene. The V gene end was trimmed by 0 bases and the J gene end by 4 bases; junction bases not matched to a gene: 14. Source study methods: Amplified reference gene primers provided the basis for estimating nucleated cell counts. The method was immunoSEQ multiplex PCR; TCRdb's version includes in-frame clones alone and lacks a portion of them. V, J and clone size reflect that table, while D and trimming were determined from the DNA. The data contain around 80,000 clones, approximately 78% of them seen just once; the ten biggest clones take up 27%. This clone has just one count.

Sequences were obtained from peripheral blood. This chain connects TRBV12-5 to TRBJ2-1, with TRBD2 matching 8 bases. The TCR was taken from a human donor in a cohort sampled during active COVID-19. The CDR3 coding sequence is TGTGCTAGTGGTTTGGTACCCCAACAGCGGGGGCGACTTTACAATGAGCAGTTCTTC. The encoded protein is CASGLVPQQRGRLYNEQFF.